This TCR beta chain comes out of a study of PD-L1 blockade in urothelial cancer. On the study more broadly: The patients first took atezolizumab in 2014, receiving 1,200 mg intravenously every 3 weeks. Bladder-origin urothelial cancer in males described twenty-five of the 29 patients. Before enrollment, 0 to 3 chemotherapy regimens had been given to patients.

Time point denoted: peripheral blood 6 weeks after treatment start. Data came from immunoSEQ multiplex PCR; TCRdb stores just in-frame clones and leaves some out. The top ten hold under 2.5% of the sample, which has some 50,000 clones, roughly 88% seen once. Germline values: CDR1 SEHNR, CDR2 FQNEAQ (reference sequence). CDR3 length: 14 residues. With 0 bases removed from V and 3 bases from J, the gap between germline ends came to 6 bases. This clonotype was sampled from a man in his fifties with urothelial cancer. Specimen: PBMCs, collected around atezolizumab (anti-PD-L1) treatment. The genes are TRBV7-9 and TRBJ2-1; no reliable D call. The CDR3 region is CASSLAGSYNEQFF. CDR3 in DNA: TGTGCCAGCAGCTTAGCTGGCAGCTACAATGAGCAGTTCTTC.